This T cell receptor (beta chain) derives from a study of cytomegalovirus exposure and HLA in healthy donors. Germline lookup yields CDR1 LNHNV and CDR2 YYDKDF (reference sequence). V dropped 5 bases and J dropped 5 bases, with 15 bases sitting between them. The CDR3 loop spans 14 amino acids. Use of 60 Vbeta and 13 Jbeta primers characterized the PCR. TCRdb keeps only in-frame clones here, not all; method: immunoSEQ multiplex PCR. The sample records over 100,000 clones, roughly 80% being singletons. In the case of this clone: No antigen is known for it.

Whole-study results and caveats: Rates of TCR association differed by HLA locus in a later analysis, with DRB1 highest and HLA-C lowest. The authors enumerated 150 to 200 TCR beta chains as linked to cytomegalovirus. Sequence variants that were highly shared formed a cluster that was likely a sequencing artifact.

This sequence was found in a man aged 25 to 45 in good health and CMV-seronegative. What was sequenced was PBMCs. The chain joins TRBV15 to TRBJ1-1, with D perhaps matching TRBD1 (5 bases). This chain's CDR3 is CATSGPIGDTEAFF. CDR3 nucleotides: TGTGCCACCAGCGGACCCATAGGGGATACTGAAGCTTTCTTT.